Below, 17 T cell receptor beta chains from the same sample are listed, as sequenced in a study of memory CD4+ T cells and cytomegalovirus serostatus. Measured with immunoSEQ multiplex PCR; TCRdb has only the in-frame clones, and not every one. The sample has around 84,000 clones, 75% to 90% seen once; the top ten hold 0.78%. The sort gate was single viable CD3+CD4+CD8-CD45RO+ cells for memory CD4+ T cells. Specimen: memory CD4+ T cells from blood. The receptors stem from an adult in good health and CMV-seronegative.

The chain couples TRBV7-2 to TRBJ1-1, with a possible D match to TRBD1 (6 bases). The V end was cut by 5 bases, the J end by 1 base, with 11 bases between. CDR3 length: 14 residues. Germline-derived CDR1 and CDR2 are SGHTA and FQGNSA. The chain's CDR3 is CASSTGHWNTEAFF. As DNA, the CDR3 is TGTGCCAGCAGCACGGGACATTGGAACACTGAAGCTTTCTTT.

This clone was recorded a few times. This chain connects TRBV5-1 to TRBJ2-5; no clear D gene. V was clipped by 5 bases and J by 5 bases, with 13 bases between them. The CDR3 is 13 amino acids. The germline CDR1 and CDR2 sequences are SGHRS and YFSETQ. CDR3 protein: CASRPSPRETQYF. In nucleotides, the CDR3 is TGCGCCAGCAGACCATCCCCCCGTGAGACCCAGTACTTC.

This chain uses TRBV5-6 with TRBJ1-6; D is unresolved. CDR1 SGHDT and CDR2 YYEEEE come from the germline V gene. V shed 2 bases and J shed 8 bases, with 11 bases lying between them. The CDR3 is made up of 14 amino acids. The CDR3 sequence is CASSFRQAHSPLHF. CDR3 DNA sequence: TGTGCCAGCAGCTTTAGACAAGCACATTCACCCCTCCACTTT.

The chain employs TRBV2 and TRBJ2-1; D unclear. V was trimmed by 2 bases and J by 9 bases, leaving 14 bases between them. Per germline, CDR1 SNHLY and CDR2 FYNNEI. The CDR3 is 14 residues long. The CDR3 nucleotides read TGTGCCAGCAGTGAATCAGGTCGTTTCGGTGAGCAGTTCTTC. Translation: CASSESGRFGEQFF.

This clone showed up just a few times. The gene calls are TRBV10-3 and TRBJ1-5, with 9 nucleotides matching TRBD1. Germline-derived CDR1 and CDR2 are ENHRY and SYGVKD. Unmatched junction bases numbered 6, after V lost 8 bases and J lost 7 bases. The CDR3 is 13 residues long. CDR3 residues: CAIGGTGGQPQHF. DNA of the CDR3: TGTGCCATCGGGGGAACAGGGGGCCAGCCCCAGCATTTT.

This clone was recorded only once. The rearrangement joins TRBV7-2 to TRBJ1-4; TRBD1 matches at 7 bases. The J segment lost 6 bases and the V segment lost 5 bases, leaving 3 bases of the junction unmatched. Germline values: CDR1 SGHTA, CDR2 FQGNSA. The length of the CDR3 is 13 residues. The DNA for the CDR3 is TGTGCCAGCAGCCAAACAGGGGATGAAAAACTGTTTTTT. Translating gives CASSQTGDEKLFF.

Concerning this clone: The sample holds other DNA sequences that translate to the same CDR3. This chain connects TRBV11-2 to TRBJ2-7, with 9 bases fitting TRBD1. Losses at the gene ends were 5 bases for V and 7 bases for J; bases not matched to a gene: 3. The CDR3 has 12 residues. Per the germline V gene, CDR1 is SGHAT and CDR2 is FQNNGV. The DNA for the CDR3 is TGTGCCAGCAGCAGGGACAGGGCTGAGCAGTACTTC. This encodes CASSRDRAEQYF. Full variable domain (outside the CDR3, taken from reference TRBV11-2 and TRBJ2-7): EAGVAQSPRYKIIEKRQSVAFWCNPISGHATLYWYQQILGQGPKLLIQFQNNGVVDDSQLPKDRFSAERLKGVDSTLKIQPAKLEDSAVYLCASSRDRAEQYFGPGTRLTVT.

DNA of the CDR3: TGTGCCAGCAGTTACTCAAGAGAGACCCAGTACTTC. Protein sequence: CASSYSRETQYF. The V and J genes are TRBV6-6 and TRBJ2-5; D call uncertain. The CDR3 consists of 12 residues. Germline V lookup: CDR1 MNHNY, CDR2 SVGAGI (reference sequence). V was shortened by 0 bases and J by 4 bases, with 3 bases between the two germline ends.

The rearrangement links TRBV7-2 to TRBJ1-1, with TRBD1 as a possible D gene (6 bases). V lost 5 bases and J 5 bases, leaving 12 bases between the germline ends. CDR3 length: 13 amino acids. Per germline, CDR1 SGHTA and CDR2 FQGNSA. CDR3 loop: CASSTGIETEAFF. The DNA for the CDR3 is TGTGCCAGCAGCACAGGGATCGAGACTGAAGCTTTCTTT.

The V call is TRBV4-1, the J call TRBJ2-5; 9 nucleotides match TRBD1. With 6 bases clipped from V and 1 base from J, the junction kept 6 bases outside the gene matches. CDR3 length: 15 residues. Germline CDR1 is MGHRA and CDR2 is YSYEKL. The CDR3 loop is CASSLTGGSQETQYF. CDR3 bases: TGCGCCAGCAGTCTGACAGGGGGAAGCCAAGAGACCCAGTACTTC.

This clone came up once. The chain has TRBV15 and TRBJ1-5; no clear D gene. The CDR3 is 15 amino acids. Germline V gene lookup returns CDR1 LNHNV and CDR2 YYDKDF (reference sequence). The V end lost 0 bases, the J end lost 1 base, and 7 bases lay between the germline ends. Here the CDR3 DNA reads TGTGCCACCAGCAGAGACCTGGGAAGCAATCAGCCCCAGCATTTT. Amino acids: CATSRDLGSNQPQHF.

The chain is built from TRBV4-3 and TRBJ1-3; D is undetermined. Germline V gene lookup returns CDR1 LGHNA and CDR2 YSLEER. V was clipped by 2 bases and J by 3 bases, with 5 bases between them. This CDR3 has 13 amino acids. CDR3 region: CASSQSLGNTIYF. DNA of the CDR3: TGCGCCAGCAGCCAAAGTCTTGGAAACACCATATATTTT.

J is TRBJ1-4 and V is TRBV25-1; D gene ambiguous. Deletions cut 0 bases from V and 8 bases from J, with 4 bases between. The germline gives CDR1 MGHDK, CDR2 SYGVNS. This CDR3 comprises 12 residues. CDR3 in amino acids: CASSEYQEKLFF. As DNA, the CDR3 is TGTGCCAGCAGTGAATACCAAGAAAAACTGTTTTTT.

The chain has TRBV7-3 and TRBJ2-2, with D perhaps matching TRBD2 (6 bases). This CDR3 has 14 residues. The germline CDR1 and CDR2 sequences are SGHTA and FQGTGA. V lost 5 bases, J lost 7 bases, and 14 bases lay in between. The DNA for the CDR3 is TGTGCCAGCAGCCCCCAATACGGGGGCGGGGAGCTGTTTTTT. It codes for CASSPQYGGGELFF.

The V and J genes are TRBV18 and TRBJ2-2, with 10 positions matching TRBD2. V lost 4 bases to trimming and J lost 5 bases; unmatched junction nucleotides: 4. Per germline, CDR1 KGHSH and CDR2 LQKENI. The CDR3 loop spans 15 amino acids. CDR3 DNA sequence: TGTGCCAGCTCACTCCTAGCGGGGGAAACCGGGGAGCTGTTTTTT. It encodes CASSLLAGETGELFF.

This clone has only one observation. The chain is built from TRBV19 and TRBJ1-2, with D maybe TRBD1 (6 bases). Trimming removed 4 bases from V and 3 bases from J, with 18 bases in between. Germline V CDR1 and CDR2: LNHDA, SQIVND (reference sequence). This CDR3 is 16 amino acids long. The CDR3 region is CASSNLGGAQDYGYTF. The CDR3 DNA follows: TGTGCCAGTAGTAACCTTGGGGGGGCGCAGGACTATGGCTACACCTTC.

The chain carries TRBV10-3 and TRBJ1-3, with D uncertain. The CDR3 runs 15 residues. Trimming removed 4 bases at V and 0 bases at J, with 10 bases between. The germline gives CDR1 ENHRY, CDR2 SYGVKD. The CDR3, as DNA: TGTGCCATCAGTGCGAGTGGGTCCTCTGGAAACACCATATATTTT. This translates into CAISASGSSGNTIYF.